The 27 T cell receptor beta chains given below trace back to one sample, sequenced in a study of blood T cell repertoires in COVID-19. Repertoires were generated with immunoSEQ multiplex PCR, while TCRdb's copy carries only in-frame clones and drops some. The table includes over 150,000 clones, approximately 88% detected once. Sequences were obtained from peripheral blood. These receptors originate from a woman in her sixties with acute or convalescent COVID-19.

The V gene is TRBV5-6, the J gene TRBJ1-1, with D perhaps matching TRBD1 (5 bases). In germline, CDR1 is SGHDT, CDR2 YYEEEE. CDR3 length equals 14 residues. Trimming removed 4 bases from V and 1 base from J, with 11 bases in between. For the CDR3, the DNA is TGTGCCAGCAGCCCTCCAGACAGGAACACTGAAGCTTTCTTT. It encodes CASSPPDRNTEAFF.

This rearrangement joins TRBV5-1 to TRBJ1-5, with a weak D call TRBD1 (5 bases). CDR3 length: 15 amino acids. Trimming pared 1 base from V and 4 bases from J, leaving 12 bases between. Germline values: CDR1 SGHRS, CDR2 YFSETQ. The DNA of the CDR3 is TGCGCCAGCAGCTTGAGCCGGGGGGAAAATCAGCCCCAGCATTTT. Amino acids: CASSLSRGENQPQHF.

The rearrangement joins TRBV3-1 (or the pseudogene TRBV3-2) to TRBJ2-1; TRBD1 matches 7 bases. The CDR3 loop spans 14 amino acids. From germline, CDR1 is LGHDT and CDR2 YNNKEL (reference sequence). With 2 bases clipped from V and 4 bases from J, the junction kept 2 bases outside the gene matches. CDR3 coding DNA: TGTGCCAGCAGCCAACAGGGGGATTACAATGAGCAGTTCTTC. Amino acids: CASSQQGDYNEQFF.

The chain is built from TRBV29-1 and TRBJ1-2; D is ambiguous. V was shortened by 7 bases and J by 7 bases, with 16 bases between the two germline ends. Germline V gene sequence: CDR1 SQVTM, CDR2 ANQGSEA. The CDR3 runs 12 residues. The CDR3 DNA follows: TGCAGCGACGTACGGTCGATAAGTGGCTACACCTTC. It translates to CSDVRSISGYTF.

The chain couples TRBV11-2 to TRBJ1-2, with D possibly TRBD1 on 6 matching bases. This CDR3 region has 14 residues. V shed 4 bases and J shed 5 bases, with 14 bases lying between them. Germline-derived CDR1 and CDR2 are SGHAT and FQNNGV. The CDR3 protein is CASSSLGGGYGYTF. Written as DNA, the CDR3 is TGTGCCAGCAGCTCTCTAGGGGGGGGTTATGGCTACACCTTC.

The chain has TRBV28 and TRBJ1-2; tentative D call: TRBD1 (6 bases). V was shortened by 5 bases and J by 4 bases, with 17 bases between the two germline ends. The CDR3 runs to 15 residues. CDR1 is MDHEN and CDR2 is SYDVKM in the germline V gene. In nucleotides, the CDR3 is TGTGCCAGCAGTGTCCTCCGGGGGGGCGGCTATGGCTACACCTTC. Its translation: CASSVLRGGGYGYTF.

The chain links TRBV27 to TRBJ2-7; 9 bases map to TRBD2. The V gene end was trimmed by 5 bases and the J gene end by 5 bases; junction bases not matched to a gene: 16. The germline gives CDR1 MNHEY, CDR2 SMNVEV (reference sequence). CDR3 length: 17 amino acids. The DNA of the CDR3 is TGTGCCAGCAGTCCGATAGCTTTTAGCGGGGGTTCCAACGAGCAGTACTTC. Its translation: CASSPIAFSGGSNEQYF.

CDR3 region: CASSLAGSGVNQPQHF. The CDR3 DNA follows: TGTGCCAGCAGCTTAGCGGGGTCGGGGGTCAATCAGCCCCAGCATTTT. This sequence joins TRBV7-2 and TRBJ1-5; D is possibly TRBD1 (5 bases). The CDR3 has 16 amino acids. V lost 0 bases and J lost 3, with 12 bases in between. Germline V CDR1 and CDR2: SGHTA, FQGNSA.

V gene TRBV6-5 combines with J gene TRBJ2-3, with a possible D match to TRBD2 (5 bases). The germline V gene has CDR1 MNHEY and CDR2 SVGAGI. Trimming took 2 bases from V and 11 from J, leaving 8 bases between them. This CDR3 comprises 11 residues. CDR3 sequence (DNA): TGTGCCAGCAGTTACGAGGGAGTGCAGTATTTT. As protein: CASSYEGVQYF.

The gene calls are TRBV30 and TRBJ2-4, with D perhaps TRBD1 (6 bases). Germline V gene sequence: CDR1 GTSNPN, CDR2 SVGIG (reference sequence). V lost 0 bases and J lost 0, with 15 bases in between. The CDR3 spans 17 residues. CDR3 loop: CAWSVPRTDLAKNIQYF. Written as DNA, the CDR3 is TGTGCCTGGAGTGTACCCCGGACAGACCTAGCCAAAAACATTCAGTACTTC.

The chain carries TRBV11-2 and TRBJ1-1; perhaps TRBD1 as D (5 bases). Trimming took 0 bases from V and 1 from J, leaving 6 bases between them. Germline V CDR1 and CDR2: SGHAT, FQNNGV. The CDR3 loop spans 14 amino acids. The CDR3 sequence is CASSLEGANTEAFF. CDR3 nucleotide sequence: TGTGCCAGCAGCTTAGAAGGGGCGAACACTGAAGCTTTCTTT.

This clone has only a few counts. The J gene is TRBJ1-3, the V gene TRBV11-2; D is undetermined. The CDR3 runs to 14 residues. Germline values: CDR1 SGHAT, CDR2 FQNNGV. V lost 5 bases and J 2 bases, leaving 10 bases between the germline ends. This CDR3 reads CASSPQRAGNTIYF. The DNA for the CDR3 is TGTGCCAGCAGCCCGCAGCGGGCTGGAAACACCATATATTTT.

This clone was seen only a few times. J is TRBJ1-4 and V is TRBV2, with unresolved D. This CDR3 spans 13 amino acids. Germline loops: CDR1 SNHLY, CDR2 FYNNEI. Trimming cost V 7 bases and J 7 bases, with 13 bases left between them. CDR3 protein: CASKRALGEKLFF. The DNA of the CDR3 is TGTGCCAGCAAGAGGGCACTAGGTGAAAAACTGTTTTTT. Full variable domain (missing parts from reference TRBV2 and TRBJ1-4): EPEVTQTPSHQVTQMGQEVILRCVPISNHLYFYWYRQILGQKVEFLVSFYNNEISEKSEIFDDQFSVERPDGSNFTLKIRSTKLEDSAMYFCASKRALGEKLFFGSGTQLSVL.

The rearrangement uses TRBV15 and TRBJ2-1; the D gene is possibly TRBD2 (7 bases). Germline CDR1 LNHNV, CDR2 YYDKDF (reference sequence). The CDR3 has 14 amino acids. Trimming stripped 3 bases from V and 9 bases from J, with 15 bases between. CDR3 DNA sequence: TGTGCCACCAGCAGCGGGGGGCCCGCAAGTGAGCAGTTCTTC. Amino acids: CATSSGGPASEQFF.

The V and J genes are TRBV11-2 and TRBJ1-3; 9 nucleotides agree with TRBD1. CDR1 is SGHAT and CDR2 is FQNNGV in the germline V gene. The CDR3 length is 14 residues. Unmatched junction bases numbered 6, after V lost 6 bases and J lost 6 bases. CDR3 nucleotides: TGTGCCAGCAGTCTCCGGACAGGGGAAAACACCATATATTTT. It encodes CASSLRTGENTIYF. The full variable domain, with the rest looked up from reference TRBV11-2 and TRBJ1-3, is EAGVAQSPRYKIIEKRQSVAFWCNPISGHATLYWYQQILGQGPKLLIQFQNNGVVDDSQLPKDRFSAERLKGVDSTLKIQPAKLEDSAVYLCASSLRTGENTIYFGEGSWLTVV.

The chain carries TRBV7-2 and TRBJ2-7; 8 nucleotides agree with TRBD2. Germline CDR1 SGHTA, CDR2 FQGNSA. After removal of 3 bases from V and 3 bases from J, the junction contained 4 bases not matched to a gene. The CDR3 is made up of 14 amino acids. In DNA, the CDR3 is TGTGCCAGCAGCTTTGGACTAGCTTTCTACGAGCAGTACTTC. Translation gives CASSFGLAFYEQYF.

The rearrangement links TRBV6-5 to TRBJ1-1, with D uncertain. Germline V gene sequence: CDR1 MNHEY, CDR2 SVGAGI. Trimming stripped 6 bases from V and 1 base from J, with 15 bases between. The CDR3 spans 15 residues. DNA for the CDR3: TGTGCCAGCAGCCGAGGGTGGGCTCCGAACACTGAAGCTTTCTTT. This gives the protein CASSRGWAPNTEAFF.

This chain uses TRBV6-2 or TRBV6-3 with TRBJ2-2; no firm D call. Trimming removed 0 bases at V and 4 bases at J, with 15 bases between. This CDR3 has 17 residues. Germline V lookup: CDR1 MNHEY, CDR2 SVGEGT. In DNA, the CDR3 is TGTGCCAGCAGTTACTCGGGCCTCTCCAGGTCCACCGGGGAGCTGTTTTTT. Protein product: CASSYSGLSRSTGELFF.

This clone appeared a few times. The chain links TRBV11-2 to TRBJ1-2; the D gene is possibly TRBD1 (5 bases). The V end was cut by 3 bases, the J end by 7 bases, with 15 bases between. Germline loops: CDR1 SGHAT, CDR2 FQNNGV. The CDR3 totals 14 residues. This CDR3 reads CASSFGGAEGGYTF. The CDR3 bases are TGTGCCAGCAGCTTCGGGGGAGCCGAGGGTGGCTACACCTTC.

The chain uses TRBV4-3 and TRBJ2-3, with D perhaps TRBD2 (5 bases). Germline loops: CDR1 LGHNA, CDR2 YSLEER. V was shortened by 1 base and J by 2 bases, with 10 bases between the two germline ends. This CDR3 contains 15 residues. The CDR3, as DNA: TGCGCCAGCAGCCAAGGGCTAGCAAACACAGATACGCAGTATTTT. Encoded protein: CASSQGLANTDTQYF.

This sequence joins TRBV6-2 or TRBV6-3 and TRBJ1-1; maybe TRBD1 (5 bases). CDR1 MNHEY and CDR2 SVGEGT come from the germline V gene. CDR3 length: 13 amino acids. Trimming pared 6 bases from V and 6 bases from J, leaving 14 bases between. CDR3 sequence: CASSPPGASEAFF. CDR3 nucleotide sequence: TGTGCCAGCAGCCCCCCTGGGGCTTCTGAAGCTTTCTTT.

V and J are TRBV5-1 and TRBJ2-5; weak D call: TRBD1 (5 bases). V lost 2 bases and J 1 base, leaving 9 bases between the germline ends. The CDR3 loop spans 14 amino acids. Germline V CDR1 and CDR2: SGHRS, YFSETQ. CDR3 loop: CASSFSGLQETQYF. Written as DNA, the CDR3 is TGCGCCAGCAGCTTTTCAGGGCTCCAAGAGACCCAGTACTTC.

This sequence joins TRBV11-3 and TRBJ2-2; D gene unclear. Germline assignment: CDR1 SGHNT and CDR2 YENEEA. This CDR3 region has 15 residues. Trimming shortened V by 3 bases and J by 2 bases, and 10 bases separated the two germline ends. CDR3 amino acids: CASSFTVTNTGELFF. DNA for the CDR3: TGTGCCAGCAGCTTCACAGTAACTAACACCGGGGAGCTGTTTTTT.

The V gene is TRBV12-5, the J gene TRBJ2-7, with 7 bases that match TRBD2. J was trimmed by 2 bases and V by 1 base; bases with no gene match: 8. The CDR3 covers 16 residues. CDR1 and CDR2 from the germline V gene are LGHNT and FRNRAP. In DNA form, the CDR3 reads TGTGCTAGTGGTTTGGACCCAAGGGCGGGGGCCTACGAGCAGTACTTC. The encoded protein is CASGLDPRAGAYEQYF.

The chain links TRBV2 to TRBJ1-1; tentative D call: TRBD1 (6 bases). V was clipped by 6 bases and J by 1 base, with 15 bases between them. CDR1 is SNHLY and CDR2 is FYNNEI in the germline V gene. The CDR3 has 15 residues. CDR3: CASSGRGSTNTEAFF. CDR3 in DNA: TGTGCCAGCAGCGGCAGGGGCTCTACGAACACTGAAGCTTTCTTT.

V and J are TRBV10-1 and TRBJ1-3; tentatively, D is TRBD1 (5 bases). The CDR3 is 16 amino acids. The germline CDR1 and CDR2 sequences are WNHNN and SYGVQD (reference sequence). V shed 0 bases and J shed 3 bases, with 12 bases lying between them. The CDR3 region has the DNA TGCGCCAGCAGTGAGTCCGGGGGTGAAGTTGGAAACACCATATATTTT. Its translation: CASSESGGEVGNTIYF.

The gene calls are TRBV7-2 and TRBJ2-4; 10 bases are a match to TRBD2. The V gene end was trimmed by 1 base and the J gene end by 8 bases; junction bases not matched to a gene: 5. This CDR3 is 15 amino acids long. The germline gives CDR1 SGHTA, CDR2 FQGNSA. The CDR3 is CASSLERGGLYIQYF. The DNA of the CDR3 is TGTGCCAGCAGCTTAGAGCGGGGGGGCCTGTACATTCAGTACTTC.